The next 30 T cell receptor beta chains were all read from a single sample in a study of T cell responses to AZD1222 COVID-19 vaccine. TCRdb keeps only in-frame clones here, not all; method: immunoSEQ multiplex PCR. Of nearly 110,000 clones in the sample, approximately 92% were seen once. The source was peripheral blood, collected 28 days after the second AZD1222 dose. The source is an adult who received the AZD1222 COVID-19 vaccine.

The chain is built from TRBV13 and TRBJ2-7, with unresolved D. Between the trimmed V and J ends, which lost 1 base and 6 bases, there was a span of 7 bases. Germline V gene lookup returns CDR1 PRHDT and CDR2 FYEKMQ (reference sequence). The CDR3 loop spans 12 amino acids. The CDR3 loop reads CASSLEGLEQYF. The CDR3 bases are TGTGCCAGCAGCTTAGAGGGCCTCGAGCAGTACTTC.

The chain carries TRBV11-2 and TRBJ2-1; possibly TRBD2 for D (5 bases). This CDR3 region has 14 residues. V gave up 3 bases and J gave up 0 bases, with 6 bases separating them. Looked up from germline, CDR1 is SGHAT and CDR2 is FQNNGV. In DNA form, the CDR3 reads TGTGCCAGCAGCTTCCGGGGCTCCTACAATGAGCAGTTCTTC. Translating gives CASSFRGSYNEQFF.

This chain connects TRBV3-1 (or the pseudogene TRBV3-2) to TRBJ1-5; D remains unclear. The CDR3 has 16 residues. V lost 2 bases to trimming and J lost 3 bases, with 14 bases between them. Germline CDR1 LGHDT, CDR2 YNNKEL (reference sequence). The CDR3 loop is CASSQSQLGNNQPQHF. CDR3 nucleotide sequence: TGTGCCAGCAGCCAATCTCAGTTAGGTAACAATCAGCCCCAGCATTTT.

This clone was counted only a few times. The V and J genes are TRBV15 and TRBJ2-3; TRBD2 aligns across 9 bases. V was clipped by 5 bases and J by 3 bases; unmatched bases: 6. The CDR3 length is 15 residues. Germline CDR1 is LNHNV and CDR2 is YYDKDF (reference sequence). CDR3 region: CATSGSGRPTDTQYF. The CDR3 nucleotides are TGTGCCACCAGCGGCAGCGGGAGGCCAACAGATACGCAGTATTTT.

The V call is TRBV19, the J call TRBJ1-5; D is possibly TRBD1 (6 bases). The CDR3 loop spans 15 amino acids. Between the trimmed V and J ends, which lost 8 bases and 2 bases, there was a span of 16 bases. CDR1 LNHDA and CDR2 SQIVND come from the germline V gene (reference sequence). As DNA, the CDR3 is TGTGCCAGTTGGGAGGGGGGGAAAGGCAATCAGCCCCAGCATTTT. It is translated as CASWEGGKGNQPQHF.

This chain connects TRBV5-1 to TRBJ2-7; no definite D call. V was cut by 3 bases and J by 4 bases, with 8 bases left in between. The CDR3 runs to 12 residues. CDR1 and CDR2 from the germline V gene are SGHRS and YFSETQ. CDR3 sequence reads: CASSSTKYEQYF. Written as DNA, the CDR3 is TGCGCCAGCAGCTCGACAAAATACGAGCAGTACTTC.

The V call is TRBV28, the J call TRBJ2-5; no reliable D call. The CDR3 loop spans 11 amino acids. Germline lookup yields CDR1 MDHEN and CDR2 SYDVKM. The V end was cut by 5 bases, the J end by 8 bases, with 9 bases between. CDR3 sequence (DNA): TGTGCCAGCAGTCAAGCTGATACCCAGTACTTC. Encoded protein: CASSQADTQYF.

The chain employs TRBV7-3 and TRBJ2-1, with D possibly TRBD2 on 5 matching bases. This CDR3 is 14 amino acids long. Trimming left V 5 bases short and J 7 bases short, with 15 bases between. CDR1 and CDR2 (germline): SGHTA, FQGTGA. The CDR3 nucleotides read TGTGCCAGCAGCCCCATTGGGGAGCCGAATGAGCAGTTCTTC. The encoded protein is CASSPIGEPNEQFF.

The chain combines TRBV18 with TRBJ2-1; D is perhaps TRBD2 (5 bases). CDR3 length equals 15 residues. Trimming took off 0 bases at V and 2 bases at J, with 8 bases between the two ends. Germline CDR1 and CDR2: KGHSH and LQKENI. CDR3 region: CASSPPSGPYNEQFF. The CDR3 DNA sequence: TGTGCCAGCTCACCACCCAGCGGCCCCTACAATGAGCAGTTCTTC.

The chain uses TRBV4-3 and TRBJ2-1, with 8 bases that match TRBD1. The CDR3 length is 15 residues. Germline V CDR1 and CDR2: LGHNA, YSLEER. Trimming cost V 2 bases and J 9 bases; bases outside gene matches: 9. The DNA for the CDR3 is TGCGCCAGCAGCCAAATCTGGCAGGGGGCTAGTGAGCAGTTCTTC. Translating it yields CASSQIWQGASEQFF.

CDR3 sequence reads: CASRTRDTHEQYF. CDR3 nucleotide sequence: TGTGCCAGCAGGACTCGGGACACCCACGAGCAGTACTTC. V is TRBV7-2 and J is TRBJ2-7; D is possibly TRBD1 (6 bases). Germline V gene lookup returns CDR1 SGHTA and CDR2 FQGNSA. The CDR3 covers 13 residues. V lost 6 bases, J lost 5 bases, and 14 bases lay in between.

As regards this clone: The junction departs from germline at one end; a sequencing error may be responsible. The chain employs TRBV7-9 and TRBJ1-3; a weak D match, TRBD1 (6 bases). CDR1 is SEHNR, CDR2 FQNEAQ, per germline (reference sequence). The CDR3 runs 12 residues. The CDR3 loop is CASSLTGSFWDF. The CDR3, as DNA: TGTGCCAGCAGCCTAACAGGGTCTTTTTGGGATTTT.

This clone was observed once. J is TRBJ2-7 and V is TRBV7-9; no definite D call. Germline V lookup: CDR1 SEHNR, CDR2 FQNEAQ (reference sequence). The CDR3 covers 14 residues. The ends were cut back, 5 bases at V and 2 bases at J, with 13 bases in the middle. CDR3 sequence reads: CASSPPRATYEQYF. CDR3 bases: TGTGCCAGCAGCCCCCCCCGAGCGACCTACGAGCAGTACTTC.

This chain connects TRBV30 to TRBJ1-1, with D perhaps matching TRBD1 (5 bases). The CDR3 has 13 amino acids. V lost 3 bases, J lost 1 base, and 9 bases lay in between. The germline V gene encodes CDR1 GTSNPN and CDR2 SVGIG (reference sequence). The CDR3 region has the DNA TGTGCCTGGAGACAAACAGGGAACACTGAAGCTTTCTTT. This sequence encodes CAWRQTGNTEAFF.

This clone has just one count. The V call is TRBV19, the J call TRBJ2-1; TRBD1 matches at 12 bases. This CDR3 is 16 amino acids long. The junction had 11 bases not matched to a gene; V was cut back by 7 bases and J by 7 bases. Germline lookup yields CDR1 LNHDA and CDR2 SQIVND (reference sequence). CDR3 in amino acids: CASTPSRDRGLNEQFF. The CDR3 region has the DNA TGTGCCAGTACTCCGTCACGGGACAGGGGGCTTAATGAGCAGTTCTTC.

J is TRBJ1-2 and V is TRBV19; possible D gene TRBD1, 6 bases. Trimming shortened V by 3 bases and J by 3 bases, and 17 bases separated the two germline ends. Looked up from germline, CDR1 is LNHDA and CDR2 is SQIVND (reference sequence). The CDR3 is 16 amino acids. CDR3 residues: CASSISGYREHYGYTF. The CDR3 DNA is TGTGCCAGTAGTATTTCAGGATACAGGGAACACTATGGCTACACCTTC.

This chain uses TRBV18 with TRBJ1-1, with D perhaps TRBD1 (6 bases). This CDR3 spans 18 amino acids. Germline CDR1 reads KGHSH; CDR2 reads LQKENI. The ends were cut back, 2 bases at V and 6 bases at J, with 25 bases in the middle. The CDR3 DNA reads TGTGCCAGCTCACCATTTGGACGGGGGACACGACGTGGGGCTGAAGCTTTCTTT. It yields the protein CASSPFGRGTRRGAEAFF.

This chain connects TRBV30 to TRBJ2-3; 13 nucleotides align to TRBD2. Trimming removed 1 base from V and 4 bases from J; junction bases left unmatched: 14. Germline V gene lookup returns CDR1 GTSNPN and CDR2 SVGIG (reference sequence). The CDR3 is made up of 19 amino acids. This CDR3 is CAWSDPGHRTSGRSDTQYF. The CDR3 region has the DNA TGTGCCTGGAGTGACCCGGGACATAGGACTAGCGGGAGATCAGATACGCAGTATTTT.

This clone was seen once. The chain is built from TRBV27 and TRBJ2-5, with 8 nucleotides matching TRBD1. J lost 4 bases, V lost 5 bases, and 6 bases had no gene match. The CDR3 sequence is 14 residues long. Germline values: CDR1 MNHEY, CDR2 SMNVEV (reference sequence). CDR3 nucleotide sequence: TGTGCCAGCAGTCCGGACAGGGTATCAGAGACCCAGTACTTC. It encodes CASSPDRVSETQYF.

V is TRBV12-5 and J is TRBJ1-6; TRBD1 matches at 7 bases. The CDR3 contains 15 residues. The germline V gene encodes CDR1 LGHNT and CDR2 FRNRAP. The ends lost 6 bases at V and 9 bases at J; junction bases unmatched: 11. The CDR3 DNA is TGTGCTAGTGGCAGGACAGGACAATTGGGTTCACCCCTCCACTTT. This gives the protein CASGRTGQLGSPLHF.

The chain recombines TRBV19 with TRBJ1-2; D may be TRBD1 (5 bases). CDR1 is LNHDA and CDR2 is SQIVND in the germline V gene (reference sequence). The CDR3 consists of 12 residues. Trimming left V 5 bases short and J 3 bases short, with 7 bases between. CDR3 bases: TGTGCCAGTAGTTCAGGGCACTATGGCTACACCTTC. Residues: CASSSGHYGYTF.

V is TRBV14 and J is TRBJ2-5, with D uncertain. The CDR3 loop spans 13 amino acids. CDR1 is SGHDN and CDR2 is FVKESK in the germline V gene. Trimming cost V 4 bases and J 5 bases, with 11 bases left between them. The CDR3 reads CASSRGVGETQYF. The CDR3 coding sequence is TGTGCCAGCAGCCGCGGAGTTGGGGAGACCCAGTACTTC. The whole variable domain, remainder taken from reference TRBV14 and TRBJ2-5, is EAGVTQFPSHSVIEKGQTVTLRCDPISGHDNLYWYRRVMGKEIKFLLHFVKESKQDESGMPNNRFLAERTGGTYSTLKVQPAELEDSGVYFCASSRGVGETQYFGPGTRLLVL.

The chain carries TRBV7-9 and TRBJ1-3, with unresolved D. The CDR3 has 17 amino acids. Germline V lookup: CDR1 SEHNR, CDR2 FQNEAQ (reference sequence). The ends were cut back, 3 bases at V and 1 base at J, with 16 bases in the middle. As DNA, the CDR3 is TGTGCCAGCAGCTTCGGTTTGAGGGAGAGTTCTGGAAACACCATATATTTT. As protein: CASSFGLRESSGNTIYF.

The chain is built from TRBV6-9 and TRBJ2-7; D uncertain. The CDR3 length is 13 residues. The ends were cut back, 0 bases at V and 5 bases at J, with 8 bases in the middle. Germline V CDR1 and CDR2: MNHGY, SVAAGI. Written as DNA, the CDR3 is TGTGCCAGCAGTTATTCTCAGGTCCACGAGCAGTACTTC. Amino acids: CASSYSQVHEQYF.

This clone has only a few counts. The gene calls are TRBV9 and TRBJ2-2; 9 bases agree with TRBD1. Unmatched junction bases numbered 11, after V lost 4 bases and J lost 1 base. Germline CDR1 is SGDLS and CDR2 is YYNGEE. The CDR3 is 18 residues long. The CDR3 spells CASSPPGWDRVNTGELFF. Written as DNA, the CDR3 is TGTGCCAGCAGCCCCCCAGGGTGGGACAGGGTGAACACCGGGGAGCTGTTTTTT.

The CDR3 nucleotides are TGTGCCAGCAGCAGGTTGAGGGGGCAGATAGGAGAAAATGGCTACACCTTC. Translating gives CASSRLRGQIGENGYTF. This chain links TRBV9 with TRBJ1-2, with 7 bases matching TRBD1. Losses at the gene ends were 4 bases for V and 6 bases for J; bases not matched to a gene: 18. Looked up from germline, CDR1 is SGDLS and CDR2 is YYNGEE. The CDR3 is 17 amino acids.

The chain links TRBV27 to TRBJ2-1; 8 bases match TRBD2. With V trimmed by 2 bases and J by 5 bases, 8 bases remained unmatched. Germline V lookup: CDR1 MNHEY, CDR2 SMNVEV (reference sequence). The CDR3 has 16 amino acids. CDR3 bases: TGTGCCAGCAGTTTAATGGGCGGGGGGTACAACAATGAGCAGTTCTTC. This translates into CASSLMGGGYNNEQFF.

The chain carries TRBV20-1 and TRBJ2-1; 9 nucleotides line up with TRBD2. Germline trimming cut 5 bases from V and 13 bases from J; bases unmatched to any gene: 3. The CDR3 is 10 amino acids. Germline V gives CDR1 DFQATT, CDR2 SNEGSKA (reference sequence). The CDR3 is CSALAGAQFF. Here the CDR3 DNA reads TGCAGTGCTTTAGCGGGAGCCCAGTTCTTC.

The gene calls are TRBV15 and TRBJ2-1; tentative D call: TRBD2 (5 bases). CDR3 size: 17 residues. Trimming removed 2 bases from V and 0 bases from J, with 14 bases in between. Germline V CDR1 and CDR2: LNHNV, YYDKDF (reference sequence). The CDR3 nucleotides are TGTGCCACCAGCAGACCTGAGGGCAGCAGCTCCTACAATGAGCAGTTCTTC. Amino acids: CATSRPEGSSSYNEQFF.

This clone appeared once. The chain links TRBV18 to TRBJ1-3, with no clear D. The V end lost 4 bases, the J end lost 0 bases, and 13 bases lay between the germline ends. The CDR3 spans 16 residues. Germline V CDR1 and CDR2: KGHSH, LQKENI. CDR3 coding DNA: TGTGCCAGCTCACAGCTTCAGCTACGCTCTGGAAACACCATATATTTT. This encodes CASSQLQLRSGNTIYF. Full variable domain (rest looked up from reference TRBV18 and TRBJ1-3): NAGVMQNPRHLVRRRGQEARLRCSPMKGHSHVYWYRQLPEEGLKFMVYLQKENIIDESGMPKERFSAEFPKEGPSILRIQQVVRGDSAAYFCASSQLQLRSGNTIYFGEGSWLTVV.